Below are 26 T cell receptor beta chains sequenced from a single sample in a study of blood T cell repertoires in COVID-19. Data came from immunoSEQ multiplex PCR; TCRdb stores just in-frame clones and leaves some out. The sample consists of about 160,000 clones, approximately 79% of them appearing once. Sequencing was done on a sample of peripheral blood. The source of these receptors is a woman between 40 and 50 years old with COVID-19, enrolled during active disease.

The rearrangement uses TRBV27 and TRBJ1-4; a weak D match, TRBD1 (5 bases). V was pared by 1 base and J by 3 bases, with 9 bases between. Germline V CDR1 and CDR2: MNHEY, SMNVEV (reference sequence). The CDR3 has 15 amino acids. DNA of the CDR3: TGTGCCAGCAGTTTATATACAGGACCTAATGAAAAACTGTTTTTT. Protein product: CASSLYTGPNEKLFF.

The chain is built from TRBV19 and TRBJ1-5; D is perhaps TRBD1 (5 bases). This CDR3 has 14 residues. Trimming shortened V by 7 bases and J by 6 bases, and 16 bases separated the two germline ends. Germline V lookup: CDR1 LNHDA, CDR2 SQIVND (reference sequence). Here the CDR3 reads CASTTVRGSQPQHF. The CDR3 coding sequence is TGTGCCAGTACCACCGTAAGGGGCTCTCAGCCCCAGCATTTT.

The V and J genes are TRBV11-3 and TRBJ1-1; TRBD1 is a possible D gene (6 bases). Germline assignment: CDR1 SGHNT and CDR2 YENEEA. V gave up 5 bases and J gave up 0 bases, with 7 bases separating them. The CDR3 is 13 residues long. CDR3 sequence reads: CASSAGVNTEAFF. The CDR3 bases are TGTGCCAGCAGCGCAGGGGTGAACACTGAAGCTTTCTTT.

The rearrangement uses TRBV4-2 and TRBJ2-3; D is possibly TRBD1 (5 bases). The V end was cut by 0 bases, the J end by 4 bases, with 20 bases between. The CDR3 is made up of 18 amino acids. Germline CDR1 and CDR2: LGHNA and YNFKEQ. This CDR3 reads CASSQDTTRHLRADTQYF. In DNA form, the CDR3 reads TGTGCCAGCAGCCAAGATACAACGCGACACCTCAGGGCAGATACGCAGTATTTT.

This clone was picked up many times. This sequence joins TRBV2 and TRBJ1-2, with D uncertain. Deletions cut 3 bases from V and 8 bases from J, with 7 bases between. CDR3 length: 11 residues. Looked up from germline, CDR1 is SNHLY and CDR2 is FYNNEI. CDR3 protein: CASSEVVGYTF. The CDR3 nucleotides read TGTGCCAGCAGTGAGGTAGTGGGCTACACCTTC. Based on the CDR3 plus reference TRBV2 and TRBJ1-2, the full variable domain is EPEVTQTPSHQVTQMGQEVILRCVPISNHLYFYWYRQILGQKVEFLVSFYNNEISEKSEIFDDQFSVERPDGSNFTLKIRSTKLEDSAMYFCASSEVVGYTFGSGTRLTVV.

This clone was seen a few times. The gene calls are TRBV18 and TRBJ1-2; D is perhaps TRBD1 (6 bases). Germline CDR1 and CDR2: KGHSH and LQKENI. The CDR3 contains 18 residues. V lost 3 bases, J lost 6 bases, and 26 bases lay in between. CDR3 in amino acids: CASSPQWGQGSGFDGYTF. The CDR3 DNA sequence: TGTGCCAGCTCACCTCAGTGGGGGCAGGGGTCCGGTTTTGATGGCTACACCTTC.

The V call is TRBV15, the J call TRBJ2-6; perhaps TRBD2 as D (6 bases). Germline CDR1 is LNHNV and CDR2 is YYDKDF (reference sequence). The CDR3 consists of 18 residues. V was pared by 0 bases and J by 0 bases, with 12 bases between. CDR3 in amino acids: CATSREISGYSGANVLTF. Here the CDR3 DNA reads TGTGCCACCAGCAGAGAGATTAGCGGATACTCTGGGGCCAACGTCCTGACTTTC.

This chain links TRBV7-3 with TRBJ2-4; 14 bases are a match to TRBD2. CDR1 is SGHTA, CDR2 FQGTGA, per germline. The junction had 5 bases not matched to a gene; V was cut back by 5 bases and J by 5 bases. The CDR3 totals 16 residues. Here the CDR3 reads CASSLGTSGGQNIQYF. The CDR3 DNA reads TGTGCCAGCAGCCTCGGGACTAGCGGGGGACAAAACATTCAGTACTTC.

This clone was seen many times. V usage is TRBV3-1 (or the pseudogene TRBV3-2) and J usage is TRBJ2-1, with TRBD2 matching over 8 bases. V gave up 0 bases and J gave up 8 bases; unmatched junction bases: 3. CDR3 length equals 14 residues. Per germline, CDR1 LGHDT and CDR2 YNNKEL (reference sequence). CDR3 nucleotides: TGTGCCAGCAGCCAAGATTTGCGGGGGGATGAGCAGTTCTTC. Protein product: CASSQDLRGDEQFF.

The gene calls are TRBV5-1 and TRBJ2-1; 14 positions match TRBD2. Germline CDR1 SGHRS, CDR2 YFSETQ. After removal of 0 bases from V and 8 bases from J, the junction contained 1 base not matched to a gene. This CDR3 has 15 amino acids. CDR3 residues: CASSLETSGRDEQFF. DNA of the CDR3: TGCGCCAGCAGCTTGGAGACTAGCGGGAGGGATGAGCAGTTCTTC.

The CDR3 is CASSPPGAPLSANVLTF. The CDR3 nucleotides read TGTGCCAGCTCACCACCGGGAGCCCCTCTATCGGCCAACGTCCTGACTTTC. This chain joins TRBV18 and TRBJ2-6, with D perhaps matching TRBD2 (5 bases). CDR1 KGHSH and CDR2 LQKENI come from the germline V gene. The V gene lost 0 bases and the J gene lost 6 bases, with 15 bases spanning the gap. The CDR3 is 17 amino acids.

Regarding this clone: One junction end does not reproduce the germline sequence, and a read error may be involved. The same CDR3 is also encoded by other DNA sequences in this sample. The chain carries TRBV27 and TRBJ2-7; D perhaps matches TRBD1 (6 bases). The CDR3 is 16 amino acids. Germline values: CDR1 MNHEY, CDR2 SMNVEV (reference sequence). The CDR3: CASSLSYGQGWYEQYF. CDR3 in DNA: TGTGCCAGTAGTTTATCGTACGGGCAGGGGTGGTACGAGCAGTACTTC.

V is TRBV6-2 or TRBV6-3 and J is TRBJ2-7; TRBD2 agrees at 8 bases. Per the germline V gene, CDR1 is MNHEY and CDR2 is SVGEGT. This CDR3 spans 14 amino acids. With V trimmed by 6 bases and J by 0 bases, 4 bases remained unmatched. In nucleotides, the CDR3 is TGTGCCAGCAGCTTAGCGGGAAACTCCTACGAGCAGTACTTC. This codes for CASSLAGNSYEQYF.

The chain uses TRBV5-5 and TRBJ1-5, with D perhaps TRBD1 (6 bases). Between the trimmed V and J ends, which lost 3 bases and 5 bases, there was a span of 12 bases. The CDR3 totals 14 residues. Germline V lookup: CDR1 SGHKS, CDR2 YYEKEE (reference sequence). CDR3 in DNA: TGTGCCAGCAGCTCACTACAGGGAGATCAGCCCCAGCATTTT. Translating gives CASSSLQGDQPQHF.

CDR3 residues: CASNLGGYIYEQYV. The CDR3 DNA reads TGTGCCAGCAACCTAGGGGGTTACATATACGAGCAGTACGTC. J is TRBJ2-7 and V is TRBV5-8; tentatively, D is TRBD1 (6 bases). Per the germline V gene, CDR1 is SGHTS and CDR2 is YDEGEE. The CDR3 has 14 amino acids. V was trimmed by 6 bases and J by 4 bases, leaving 17 bases between them.

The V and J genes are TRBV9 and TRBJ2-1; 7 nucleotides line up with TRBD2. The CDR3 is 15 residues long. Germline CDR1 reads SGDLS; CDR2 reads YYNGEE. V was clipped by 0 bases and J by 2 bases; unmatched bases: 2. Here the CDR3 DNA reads TGTGCCAGCAGCGTAGCGGCGGGAGCCTACAATGAGCAGTTCTTC. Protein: CASSVAAGAYNEQFF.

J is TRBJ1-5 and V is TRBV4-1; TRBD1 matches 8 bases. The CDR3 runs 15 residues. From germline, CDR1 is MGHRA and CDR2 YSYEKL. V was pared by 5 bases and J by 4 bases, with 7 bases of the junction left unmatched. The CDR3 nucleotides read TGCGCCAGCAGCAGAGGGACAGGTAGTAATCAGCCCCAGCATTTT. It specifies CASSRGTGSNQPQHF.

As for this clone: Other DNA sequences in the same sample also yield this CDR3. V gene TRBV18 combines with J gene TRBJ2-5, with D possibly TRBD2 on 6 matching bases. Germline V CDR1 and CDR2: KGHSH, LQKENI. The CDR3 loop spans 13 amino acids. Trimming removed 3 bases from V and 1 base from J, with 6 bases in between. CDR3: CASSPGLQETQYF. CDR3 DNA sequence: TGTGCCAGCTCACCGGGACTCCAAGAGACCCAGTACTTC.

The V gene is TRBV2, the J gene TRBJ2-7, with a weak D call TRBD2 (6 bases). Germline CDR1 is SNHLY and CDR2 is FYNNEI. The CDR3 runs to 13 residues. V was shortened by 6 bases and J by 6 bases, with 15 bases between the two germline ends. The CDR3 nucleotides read TGTGCCAGCAGGTCCGGGACTGCCTTCGAGCAGTACTTC. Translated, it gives CASRSGTAFEQYF. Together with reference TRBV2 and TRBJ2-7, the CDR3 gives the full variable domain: EPEVTQTPSHQVTQMGQEVILRCVPISNHLYFYWYRQILGQKVEFLVSFYNNEISEKSEIFDDQFSVERPDGSNFTLKIRSTKLEDSAMYFCASRSGTAFEQYFGPGTRLTVT.

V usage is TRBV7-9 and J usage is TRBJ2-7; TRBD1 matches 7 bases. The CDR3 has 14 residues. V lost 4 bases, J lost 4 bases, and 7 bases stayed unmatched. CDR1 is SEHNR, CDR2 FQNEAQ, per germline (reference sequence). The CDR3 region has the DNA TGTGCCAGCAGCTCGACAGGGTGGGTATACGAGCAGTACTTC. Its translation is CASSSTGWVYEQYF. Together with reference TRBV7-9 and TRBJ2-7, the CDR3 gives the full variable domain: DTGVSQNPRHKITKRGQNVTFRCDPISEHNRLYWYRQTLGQGPEFLTYFQNEAQLEKSRLLSDRFSAERPKGSFSTLEIQRTEQGDSAMYLCASSSTGWVYEQYFGPGTRLTVT.

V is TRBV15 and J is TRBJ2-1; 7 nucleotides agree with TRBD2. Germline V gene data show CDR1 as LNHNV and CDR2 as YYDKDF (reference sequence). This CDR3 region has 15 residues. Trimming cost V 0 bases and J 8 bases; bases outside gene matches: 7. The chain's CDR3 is CATSRDLGGGHEQFF. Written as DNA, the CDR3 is TGTGCCACCAGCAGAGATCTCGGCGGGGGACATGAGCAGTTCTTC.

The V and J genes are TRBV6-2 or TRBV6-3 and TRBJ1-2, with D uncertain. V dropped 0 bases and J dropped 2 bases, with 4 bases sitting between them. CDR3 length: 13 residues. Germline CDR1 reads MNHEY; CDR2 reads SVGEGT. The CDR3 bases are TGTGCCAGCAGTTACTCGGAGAACTATGGCTACACCTTC. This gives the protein CASSYSENYGYTF.

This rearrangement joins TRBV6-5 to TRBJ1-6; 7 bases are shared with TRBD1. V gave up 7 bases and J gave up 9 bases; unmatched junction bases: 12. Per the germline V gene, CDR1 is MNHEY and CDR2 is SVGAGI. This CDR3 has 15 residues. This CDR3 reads CASISRDRGFSPLHF. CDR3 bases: TGTGCCAGCATTTCCCGGGACAGAGGGTTTTCACCCCTCCACTTT.

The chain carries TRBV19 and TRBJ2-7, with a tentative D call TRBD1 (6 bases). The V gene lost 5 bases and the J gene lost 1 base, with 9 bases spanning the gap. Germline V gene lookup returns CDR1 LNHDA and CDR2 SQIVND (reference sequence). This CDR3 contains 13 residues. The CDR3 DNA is TGTGCCAGTAGTTGGGACACATCCTACGAGCAGTACTTC. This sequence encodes CASSWDTSYEQYF.

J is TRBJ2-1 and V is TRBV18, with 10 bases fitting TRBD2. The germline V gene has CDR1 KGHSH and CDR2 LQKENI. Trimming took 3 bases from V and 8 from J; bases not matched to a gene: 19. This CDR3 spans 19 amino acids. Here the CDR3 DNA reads TGTGCCAGCTCACCGTCTACCGGGACTAGCGCTATCTCACAGGATGAGCAGTTCTTC. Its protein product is CASSPSTGTSAISQDEQFF.

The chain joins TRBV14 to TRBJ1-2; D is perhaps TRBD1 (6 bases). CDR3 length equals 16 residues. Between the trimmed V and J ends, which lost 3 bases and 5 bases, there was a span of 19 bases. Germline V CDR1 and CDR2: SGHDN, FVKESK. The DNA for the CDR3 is TGTGCCAGCAGCCACCTCGCACAGGGACCGGGTTATGGCTACACCTTC. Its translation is CASSHLAQGPGYGYTF.